This entry describes one T cell receptor beta chain. The antigen is unknown. PCR was performed using 60 Vbeta and 13 Jbeta primers. Generated by immunoSEQ multiplex PCR, the TCRdb table keeps only in-frame clones and is missing some. The profile covers 130,000 or so clones, with approximately 80% appearing a single time and 1.3% to 1.5% taken by the ten largest. This specimen belongs to a study of cytomegalovirus exposure and HLA in healthy donors. General observations from the study: The authors judged a highly shared variant cluster likely a sequencing artifact. Despite most TCR sequences being rare, some public TCRs occurred in many donors.

Material for sequencing was PBMCs. The origin of this receptor is a woman between 35 and 50 years old in good health and CMV-seronegative.

CDR3 protein: CASSSRGPWQPNEQFF. The CDR3 DNA reads as TGTGCCAGCAGCTCCCGTGGCCCTTGGCAACCAAATGAGCAGTTCTTC. The rearrangement links TRBV5-6 to TRBJ2-1; no reliable D call. Germline values: CDR1 SGHDT, CDR2 YYEEEE. V was shortened by 3 bases and J by 7 bases, with 20 bases between the two germline ends. The CDR3 is 16 amino acids. Based on the CDR3 plus reference TRBV5-6 and TRBJ2-1, the full variable domain is DAGVTQSPTHLIKTRGQQVTLRCSPKSGHDTVSWYQQALGQGPQFIFQYYEEEERQRGNFPDRFSGHQFPNYSSELNVNALLLGDSALYLCASSSRGPWQPNEQFFGPGTRLTVL.